The subject of this entry is one TCR beta chain. Its antigen is unidentified. Profiling relied on immunoSEQ multiplex PCR, and the TCRdb table lists in-frame clones only, not all of them. The sample has some 85,000 clones; about 96% are singletons. These data come from a study of cytomegalovirus exposure and HLA in healthy donors. Study-level findings and limits: The classifier reportedly diagnosed cytomegalovirus status with high specificity and sensitivity.

V lost 4 bases, J lost 9 bases, and 22 bases lay in between. Looked up from germline, CDR1 is SGHDN and CDR2 is FVKESK. The CDR3 is made up of 15 amino acids. V is TRBV14 and J is TRBJ2-7; TRBD2 is a possible D gene (5 bases). This clonotype was obtained from a woman aged 18-29 years in good health and CMV-seronegative. Sample: PBMCs. The CDR3 nucleotides are TGTGCCAGCAGCCCATGGTCTAGCCAAACTAAGGGGCAGTACTTC. Residues: CASSPWSSQTKGQYF.